This is a list of T cell receptor beta chains from one sample in a study of beta chain features in type 1 diabetes. Profiling relied on immunoSEQ multiplex PCR, and the TCRdb table lists in-frame clones only, not all of them. Among about 360,000 clones listed, roughly 12% were seen once. Sequenced: naive CD4+ T cells from blood. The receptors were sampled from a man aged 18 to 35 in good health. Both conserved end residues are part of each CDR3. The order of the fields is D gene, J gene, CDR3 length, clone size, V gene, CDR3 protein, CDR3 DNA. D genes are given only for firm matches. Clone size is not always given. Where it is, it says once, few, many or a class for expanded clones.

NA,TRBJ1-2,15,few,TRBV7-2,CASSLGGYQSYGYTF,TGTGCCAGCAGCTTAGGAGGGTACCAAAGCTATGGCTACACCTTC
TRBD2,TRBJ2-7,15,few,TRBV14,CASSRASGSWYEQYF,TGTGCCAGCAGTAGAGCTAGCGGGAGTTGGTACGAGCAGTACTTC
TRBD1,TRBJ2-3,16,NA,TRBV4-3,CASSQEARQGADTQYF,TGCGCCAGCAGCCAAGAAGCGCGGCAGGGGGCTGACACGCAGTATTTT
NA,TRBJ2-1,12,NA,TRBV11-2,CASSSDIVEQFF,TGTGCCAGCAGCTCGGACATTGTTGAGCAGTTCTTC
NA,TRBJ1-1,14,NA,TRBV2,CASSVAQMNTEAFF,TGTGCCAGCAGTGTAGCACAGATGAACACTGAAGCTTTCTTT
NA,TRBJ2-7,12,few,TRBV2,CASSPLPYEQYF,TGTGCCAGCAGCCCCCTCCCCTACGAGCAGTACTTC
TRBD2,TRBJ2-3,16,few,TRBV4-2,CASSQDNREGRDTQYF,TGTGCCAGCAGCCAAGATAACCGGGAGGGCCGGGATACGCAGTATTTT
TRBD1,TRBJ2-3,16,NA,TRBV28,CASSLPQGEPTDTQYF,TGTGCCAGCAGTTTACCTCAGGGGGAACCCACAGATACGCAGTATTTT
NA,TRBJ1-5,16,few,TRBV5-1,CASSPGSALGNQPQHF,TGCGCCAGCAGCCCGGGGTCTGCCTTGGGCAATCAGCCCCAGCATTTT
NA,TRBJ2-7,12,many,TRBV5-6,CASSFERDEQYF,TGTGCCAGCAGCTTCGAGAGGGACGAGCAGTACTTC
NA,TRBJ1-5,16,few,TRBV4-2,CASSQDLGGRDQPQHF,TGTGCCAGCAGCCAAGATCTAGGGGGTAGGGATCAGCCCCAGCATTTT
NA,TRBJ2-7,15,NA,TRBV6-4,CASSFTDSPEDEQYF,TGTGCCAGCAGTTTTACGGACAGCCCTGAAGACGAGCAGTACTTC
TRBD1,TRBJ2-5,15,few,TRBV5-1,CASSPSGQGGETQYF,TGCGCCAGCAGCCCCTCGGGACAGGGCGGCGAGACCCAGTACTTC
TRBD1,TRBJ1-2,15,NA,TRBV11-1,CASRFSTGVNTGYTF,TGTGCCAGCAGATTCTCCACAGGGGTAAATACTGGCTACACCTTC
NA,TRBJ2-7,15,NA,TRBV4-1,CASSQGHGIREEQYF,TGCGCCAGCAGCCAAGGGCATGGGATTCGGGAGGAGCAGTACTTC
TRBD1,TRBJ2-5,15,few,TRBV28,CASSPPQGAQETQYF,TGTGCCAGCAGTCCACCCCAGGGGGCACAAGAGACCCAGTACTTC
NA,TRBJ1-4,14,NA,TRBV5-1,CASSLDGGREKLFF,TGCGCCAGCAGCTTGGATGGTGGGAGGGAAAAACTGTTTTTT
NA,TRBJ2-3,15,NA,TRBV25-1,CASSPAGEGTDTQYF,TGTGCCAGCAGCCCGGCCGGGGAGGGCACAGATACGCAGTATTTT
NA,TRBJ2-3,12,few,TRBV6-5,CASNRMGDTQYF,TGTGCCAGCAACAGGATGGGGGATACGCAGTATTTT
TRBD1,TRBJ2-7,14,few,TRBV11-1,CASSSTGGGYEQYF,TGTGCCAGCAGCTCCACAGGGGGCGGCTACGAGCAGTACTTC
NA,TRBJ1-4,15,NA,TRBV5-1,CASSLDQGRGEKLFF,TGCGCCAGCAGCTTGGATCAGGGAAGAGGTGAAAAACTGTTTTTT
TRBD1,TRBJ2-7,11,NA,TRBV30,CAWDRAHEQYF,TGTGCCTGGGACAGGGCGCACGAGCAGTACTTC
NA,TRBJ2-1,16,many,TRBV13,CASSFRRGSSYNEQFF,TGTGCCAGCAGCTTTCGGCGGGGCAGCTCCTACAATGAGCAGTTCTTC
NA,TRBJ2-4,12,NA,TRBV25-1,CASSDPINIQYF,TGTGCCAGCAGTGATCCAATAAACATTCAGTACTTC
NA,TRBJ1-5,12,few,TRBV28,CASARVNQPQHF,TGTGCCTCCGCGAGGGTCAATCAGCCCCAGCATTTT
NA,TRBJ1-3,15,NA,TRBV5-1,CASSLDRATGNTIYF,TGCGCCAGCAGCTTGGACAGGGCGACGGGAAACACCATATATTTT
NA,TRBJ1-4,16,NA,TRBV4-3,CASSQEYYILNEKLFF,TGCGCCAGCAGCCAAGAGTACTACATCCTTAATGAAAAACTGTTTTTT
NA,TRBJ2-2,13,NA,TRBV11-1,CASSPLGSGELFF,TGTGCCAGCAGCCCCCTTGGCTCCGGGGAGCTGTTTTTT
TRBD1,TRBJ1-2,17,NA,TRBV4-1,CASSQGGRGPSNYGYTF,TGCGCCAGCAGCCAGGGGGGCAGGGGGCCGAGCAACTATGGCTACACCTTC
TRBD2,TRBJ2-2,16,NA,TRBV9,CASSAGGTTNTGELFF,TGTGCCAGCAGCGCGGGGGGGACCACGAACACCGGGGAGCTGTTTTTT
TRBD1,TRBJ2-7,15,few,TRBV7-9,CASSPGQGSSYEQYF,TGTGCCAGCAGCCCGGGACAGGGGTCCTCCTACGAGCAGTACTTC
NA,TRBJ1-1,14,few,TRBV7-9,CASSETIMNTEAFF,TGTGCCAGCAGCGAAACAATAATGAACACTGAAGCTTTCTTT
TRBD1,TRBJ2-5,14,few,TRBV7-9,CASSPTGAQETQYF,TGTGCCAGCAGCCCGACAGGGGCCCAAGAGACCCAGTACTTC
NA,TRBJ2-1,15,NA,TRBV4-2,CASSQGGGSYNEQFF,TGTGCCAGCAGCCAAGGAGGGGGCTCCTACAATGAGCAGTTCTTC
NA,TRBJ1-1,12,few,TRBV4-1,CASRQASTEAFF,TGCGCCAGCAGACAGGCGAGCACTGAAGCTTTCTTT
TRBD1,TRBJ1-5,17,few,TRBV30,CAWSTGQGDYSNQPQHF,TGTGCCTGGAGTACTGGACAGGGGGATTATAGCAATCAGCCCCAGCATTTT
NA,TRBJ1-1,13,NA,TRBV29-1,CSVAGQMNTEAFF,TGCAGCGTTGCTGGGCAAATGAACACTGAAGCTTTCTTT
NA,TRBJ2-2,14,NA,TRBV9,CASSVAGNTGELFF,TGTGCCAGCAGCGTAGCGGGGAACACCGGGGAGCTGTTTTTT
NA,TRBJ2-7,13,NA,TRBV25-1,CASSAQGTYEQYF,TGTGCCAGCAGTGCACAGGGCACCTACGAGCAGTACTTC
TRBD1,TRBJ2-3,15,NA,TRBV7-2,CASSTQTGEADTQYF,TGTGCCAGCAGCACCCAGACAGGGGAGGCAGATACGCAGTATTTT
NA,TRBJ1-5,14,few,TRBV29-1,CSVVVGGLNQPQHF,TGCAGCGTTGTGGTAGGAGGACTGAATCAGCCCCAGCATTTT
NA,TRBJ2-2,13,NA,TRBV30,CAWRGGYTGELFF,TGTGCCTGGAGGGGGGGATACACCGGGGAGCTGTTTTTT
NA,TRBJ2-3,16,few,TRBV7-2,CASSKETGLGADTQYF,TGTGCCAGCAGCAAAGAAACAGGGTTGGGGGCAGATACGCAGTATTTT
TRBD2,TRBJ2-5,14,few,TRBV7-8,CASSLILAGETQYF,TGTGCCAGCAGCTTAATCCTAGCGGGAGAGACCCAGTACTTC
NA,TRBJ2-3,13,few,TRBV6-4,CASSEQDRATQYF,TGTGCCAGCAGTGAACAGGACCGTGCTACGCAGTATTTT
NA,TRBJ1-1,14,few,TRBV9,CASSVAHPNTEAFF,TGTGCCAGCAGCGTGGCACATCCAAACACTGAAGCTTTCTTT
TRBD1,TRBJ1-1,12,few,TRBV30,CAWSSQGGEAFF,TGTGCCTGGAGTTCTCAGGGGGGTGAAGCTTTCTTT
NA,TRBJ2-7,13,few,TRBV7-8,CASSHGSLGEQYF,TGTGCCAGCAGCCATGGAAGCCTCGGGGAGCAGTACTTC
NA,TRBJ2-5,14,NA,TRBV30,CAWSRSGFQETQYF,TGTGCCTGGAGTCGTAGCGGATTTCAAGAGACCCAGTACTTC